The text below deals with one T cell receptor (beta chain). Germline values: CDR1 SGHNT, CDR2 YYREEE (reference sequence). After removal of 3 bases from V and 3 bases from J, the junction contained 6 bases not matched to a gene. There are 15 residues in the CDR3. The entry originates in a study of blood T cell repertoires in COVID-19. Study summary: Sources were T cells, B-cell-depleted T cells, or PBMCs; the material itself was cDNA or gDNA.

Clones were sequenced by immunoSEQ multiplex PCR, and TCRdb holds only the in-frame ones, with some missing. The table records about 300,000 clones, about 84% of them present only once. Sequencing was carried out using peripheral blood. The sequence was obtained from a woman in her 50s with acute or convalescent COVID-19. J is TRBJ1-1 and V is TRBV5-4; 9 positions match TRBD1. CDR3 DNA: TGTGCCAGCAGCTCGCCGGGACAGGGATACACTGAAGCTTTCTTT. Protein product: CASSSPGQGYTEAFF.